The rows below give T cell receptor beta chains drawn from one sample of a study of neurological immune-mediated disorders. TCRdb itself ran the 5' RACE reads through MiXCR, one entry per CDR3 protein. Altogether about 38,000 distinct CDR3 sequences are present, under 14% being singletons, with the ten largest covering 3% to 4.5%. Sequencing used CD4+ T cells from blood. The source of these receptors is a woman under 40 with HTLV-1-associated myelopathy (HAM/TSP). The CDR3 runs from the conserved cysteine through the conserved F or W. The D gene is left open where the match is weak. Size is stated for part of the rows, as once, few or many counts, or as a class when the clone is expanded.

V: TRBV6-5
J: TRBJ1-4
size: many
D: NA
DNA: TGTGCCAGCAGTGAAGGACGGAATGAAAAACTGTTTTTT
CDR3: CASSEGRNEKLFF

V: TRBV20-1
J: TRBJ2-1
size: many
D: TRBD2
DNA: TGCAGTGCTGGAGGACTAGCGGGGGGGAGTGAGCAGTTCTTC
CDR3: CSAGGLAGGSEQFF

V: TRBV29-1
J: TRBJ2-5
size: NA
D: TRBD2
DNA: TGCAGCGTTGGGGCTTCTAGCGGGCGGTGGGTTGAGACCCAGTACTTC
CDR3: CSVGASSGRWVETQYF

V: TRBV20-1
J: TRBJ2-7
size: once
D: NA
DNA: TGCAGTGCTAGAGGTCTTGTAGGGTACGAGCAGTACTTC
CDR3: CSARGLVGYEQYF

V: TRBV20-1
J: TRBJ1-5
size: many
D: TRBD1
DNA: TGCAGTGCAAACAGGGGCACCGCCAATCAGCCCCAGCATTTT
CDR3: CSANRGTANQPQHF

V: TRBV20-1
J: TRBJ2-3
size: many
D: TRBD2
DNA: TGCAGTGCTATCCCTACTAGCGGGTCACGACATACGCAGTATTTT
CDR3: CSAIPTSGSRHTQYF

V: TRBV25-1
J: TRBJ1-2
size: many
D: TRBD1
DNA: TGTGCCAGCAGTAAACAGGGGGCCCGGAACTATGGCTACACCTTC
CDR3: CASSKQGARNYGYTF

V: TRBV20-1
J: TRBJ2-3
size: many
D: NA
DNA: TGCAGTGCTGGGGGGGCTTACACAGATACGCAGTATTTT
CDR3: CSAGGAYTDTQYF

V: TRBV2
J: TRBJ2-3
size: many
D: NA
DNA: TGTGCCAGCATTGGCGACGGGGATACGCAGTATTTT
CDR3: CASIGDGDTQYF

V: TRBV5-8
J: TRBJ2-7
size: NA
D: NA
DNA: TGTGCCAGCAAAGAGGGGTTCGAGCAGTACTTC
CDR3: CASKEGFEQYF

V: TRBV7-8
J: TRBJ2-3
size: many
D: NA
DNA: TGTGCCAGCAGCTTAGTCGGAGGGGGTCGCGATACGCAGTATTTT
CDR3: CASSLVGGGRDTQYF

V: TRBV5-1
J: TRBJ1-6
size: NA
D: NA
DNA: TGCGCCAGCAGCTCCGATGGACAGCCTAATTCACCCCTCCACTTT
CDR3: CASSSDGQPNSPLHF

V: TRBV11-2
J: TRBJ2-1
size: many
D: TRBD1
DNA: TGTGCCAGCAGCTTAGTCTTGAGCGGCAGGACAGGGACCTACAATGAGCAGTTCTTC
CDR3: CASSLVLSGRTGTYNEQFF

V: TRBV5-5
J: TRBJ1-2
size: many
D: NA
DNA: TGTGCCAGCAGCCTGGGGGGACGGACAAACTATGGCTACACCTTC
CDR3: CASSLGGRTNYGYTF

V: TRBV20-1
J: TRBJ2-1
size: many
D: TRBD2
DNA: TGCAGTGCTAGAGATAGAACTAGCGGCAGGAATGAGCAGTTCTTC
CDR3: CSARDRTSGRNEQFF

V: TRBV20-1
J: TRBJ2-3
size: many
D: TRBD2
DNA: TGCAGTGCAATCGGGGGGGCGATTGATACGCAGTATTTT
CDR3: CSAIGGAIDTQYF

V: TRBV20-1
J: TRBJ2-3
size: many
D: NA
DNA: TGCAGTAGATCGGACGGGGATACGCAGTATTTT
CDR3: CSRSDGDTQYF

V: TRBV20-1
J: TRBJ1-5
size: many
D: NA
DNA: TGCAGTGCTAGGACAGATAGCAATCAGCCCCAGCATTTT
CDR3: CSARTDSNQPQHF

V: TRBV20-1
J: TRBJ1-2
size: many
D: NA
DNA: TGCAGTGCTAGGAAAGACAATAACTATGGCTACACCTTC
CDR3: CSARKDNNYGYTF

V: TRBV29-1
J: TRBJ2-3
size: many
D: NA
DNA: TGCAGCGCCGCTAGGGATACGCAGTATTTT
CDR3: CSAARDTQYF

V: TRBV20-1
J: TRBJ2-7
size: many
D: NA
DNA: TGCAGTGCTAGAGATTCGGGGCGGATCTACGAGCAGTACTTC
CDR3: CSARDSGRIYEQYF

V: TRBV20-1
J: TRBJ2-7
size: many
D: TRBD1
DNA: TGCAGTGCAACGACAGGGTCCGAGCAGTACTTC
CDR3: CSATTGSEQYF

V: TRBV6-6
J: TRBJ2-5
size: many
D: TRBD1
DNA: TGTGCCAGCAGTACCGGGACAGGGAGAGAGACCCAGTACTTC
CDR3: CASSTGTGRETQYF

V: TRBV30
J: TRBJ2-7
size: NA
D: NA
DNA: TGTGCCTGGAGTGAGGTCTGGGGTTCCTACGAGCAGTACTTC
CDR3: CAWSEVWGSYEQYF

V: TRBV5-1
J: TRBJ2-7
size: many
D: TRBD1
DNA: TGCGCCAGCAGCTTGCTCCCCGGGACAGCAACCTACGAGCAGTACTTC
CDR3: CASSLLPGTATYEQYF

V: TRBV6-6
J: TRBJ2-2
size: many
D: TRBD2
DNA: TGTGCCAGCAGTGCTAAAGGACTAGCGGGGGCGAATAGGAACACCGGGGAGCTGTTTTTT
CDR3: CASSAKGLAGANRNTGELFF

V: TRBV14
J: TRBJ2-1
size: NA
D: NA
DNA: TGTGCCAGCAGACCCCGAAGAATGACTAACTACTACAATGAGCAGTTCTTC
CDR3: CASRPRRMTNYYNEQFF

V: TRBV25-1
J: TRBJ1-6
size: many
D: NA
DNA: TGTGCCATCCAGGACAGCTTTTATAATTCACCCCTCCACTTT
CDR3: CAIQDSFYNSPLHF

V: TRBV20-1
J: TRBJ2-1
size: NA
D: NA
DNA: TGCAGTGAACGACCGGTACAGAACTACAATGAGCAGTTCTTC
CDR3: CSERPVQNYNEQFF

V: TRBV5-1
J: TRBJ2-1
size: many
D: NA
DNA: TGCGCCAGCAGCTTGGATGCAGGGGCCAATGAGCAGTTCTTC
CDR3: CASSLDAGANEQFF

V: TRBV24-1
J: TRBJ2-3
size: many
D: TRBD1
DNA: TGTGCCACCAGCCCACGGACAGGGTATTCAGATACGCAGTATTTT
CDR3: CATSPRTGYSDTQYF

V: TRBV7-9
J: TRBJ2-1
size: many
D: NA
DNA: TGTGCCAGCAGCCCTAGGAAGGGGCCGGGATACAATGAGCAGTTCTTC
CDR3: CASSPRKGPGYNEQFF

V: TRBV5-4
J: TRBJ1-2
size: few
D: NA
DNA: TGTGCCAGCAGCGCCCGACCGACAGCTAACTATGGCTACACCTTC
CDR3: CASSARPTANYGYTF

V: TRBV7-2
J: TRBJ1-2
size: many
D: NA
DNA: TGTGCCAGCAGCCCGACCCCGAGCGGCTACACCTTC
CDR3: CASSPTPSGYTF

V: TRBV6-4
J: TRBJ2-1
size: many
D: NA
DNA: TGTGCCAGCAGTGAGATGGGGGGTGCCTACAATGAGCAGTTCTTC
CDR3: CASSEMGGAYNEQFF

V: TRBV5-1
J: TRBJ2-1
size: many
D: NA
DNA: TGCGCCAGCAGCTTGAGGAACAATGAGCAGTTCTTC
CDR3: CASSLRNNEQFF

V: TRBV5-6
J: TRBJ2-3
size: few
D: NA
DNA: TGTGCCAGCAGCTTGGCGAACGGGAGAAACACAGATACGCAGTATTTT
CDR3: CASSLANGRNTDTQYF

V: TRBV2
J: TRBJ2-7
size: many
D: NA
DNA: TGTGCCAGTAAAGCCGGGAGAACCTACGAGCAGTACTTC
CDR3: CASKAGRTYEQYF

V: TRBV6-5
J: TRBJ1-2
size: many
D: TRBD1
DNA: TGTGCCAGCAGTTCAGGGGGAGTCTATGGCTACACCTTC
CDR3: CASSSGGVYGYTF

V: TRBV3-1
J: TRBJ1-2
size: NA
D: NA
DNA: TGTGCCAGCAGCGAGGGAATGACGTCCGAGGATGGCTACACCTTC
CDR3: CASSEGMTSEDGYTF

V: TRBV5-1
J: TRBJ1-1
size: few
D: TRBD1
DNA: TGCGCCAGCAGATTGTCCGGGACAGGGAACACTGAAGCTTTCTTT
CDR3: CASRLSGTGNTEAFF

V: TRBV5-1
J: TRBJ2-7
size: many
D: NA
DNA: TGCGCCAGCAGCCCCACCGGGGCTCGGGGGATCGAGCAGTACTTC
CDR3: CASSPTGARGIEQYF

V: TRBV7-2
J: TRBJ2-7
size: many
D: TRBD1
DNA: TGTGCCAGCAGCTACGGACAGGGACTCCTCTACGAGCAGTACTTC
CDR3: CASSYGQGLLYEQYF

V: TRBV5-1
J: TRBJ2-1
size: many
D: NA
DNA: TGCGCCAGCACGGAGGGGGGCTCCCGCCATGAGCAGTTCTTC
CDR3: CASTEGGSRHEQFF

V: TRBV20-1
J: TRBJ1-5
size: NA
D: NA
DNA: TGCAGTGCTAGTTTGCTTAGCAATCAGCCCCAGCATTTT
CDR3: CSASLLSNQPQHF

V: TRBV3-1
J: TRBJ1-1
size: many
D: NA
DNA: TGTGCCAGCAGCCATACAGGGACCATGAACACTGAAGCTTTCTTT
CDR3: CASSHTGTMNTEAFF

V: TRBV24-1
J: TRBJ2-7
size: many
D: NA
DNA: TGTGCCACCAGTGACCCCGGGAGATCCTACGAGCAGTACTTC
CDR3: CATSDPGRSYEQYF

V: TRBV20-1
J: TRBJ2-2
size: many
D: NA
DNA: TGCAGTGCGCCCGGGACAACCCCCTCCGGGGAGCTGTTTTTT
CDR3: CSAPGTTPSGELFF